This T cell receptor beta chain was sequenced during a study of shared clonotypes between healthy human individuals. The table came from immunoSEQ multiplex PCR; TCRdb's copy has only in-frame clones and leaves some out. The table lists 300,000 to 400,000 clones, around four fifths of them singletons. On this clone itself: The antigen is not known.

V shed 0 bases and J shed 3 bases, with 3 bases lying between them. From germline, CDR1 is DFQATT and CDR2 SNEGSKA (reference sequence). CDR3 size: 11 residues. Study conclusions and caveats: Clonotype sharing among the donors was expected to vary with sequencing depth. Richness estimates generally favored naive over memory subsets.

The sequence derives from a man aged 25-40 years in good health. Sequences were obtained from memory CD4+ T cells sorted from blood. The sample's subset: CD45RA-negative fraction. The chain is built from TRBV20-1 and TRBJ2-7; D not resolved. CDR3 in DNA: TGCAGTGCTAGAGACCACTACGAGCAGTACTTC. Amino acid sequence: CSARDHYEQYF.